This T cell receptor beta chain was captured by sequencing in a study of T cells in Graves' hyperthyroidism and ophthalmopathy (dated 2019 in TCRdb). About the full investigation: Peripheral blood was collected at initial diagnosis, before any treatment. TCR V-J signatures able to tell the groups apart were searched for in a discovery cohort of 95 to 100 patients, of whom 43 had Graves' ophthalmopathy and roughly 58 had stable Graves' hyperthyroidism. Whether ophthalmopathy could be predicted prospectively was tested in an independent validation cohort made up of 18 to 20 hyperthyroidism patients plus 17 patients who later progressed to ophthalmopathy. The approximately 100 discovery patients were randomly split 7:3 into training and test sets. In roughly six Graves' hyperthyroidism patients, the study also compared T-cell repertoires from thyroid tissue with T-cell repertoires from blood. Once sampling was done, hyperthyroidism patients were given methimazole at a starting dose of 30 mg daily, whereas ophthalmopathy patients were given high-dose intravenous methylprednisolone. The paper describes TCR Vbeta CDR3 sequencing of 120 to 150 peripheral blood samples, made up of roughly 45 ophthalmopathy patients, roughly 75 hyperthyroidism patients and approximately 17 progressor patients. The paper as a whole reports these results and caveats: In validation, progression to ophthalmopathy was predicted by the model with nearly 71% sensitivity and 72% to 80% specificity, a median of 6.5 months before onset. No statistical method was used to fix the sample size in advance, and group allocation was not hidden from the investigators. Blood samples also contained most of the expanded thyroid clonotypes (frequency above 0.001), which suggests that blood repertoires may reflect thyroid immune responses. A model built on a 13 V-J signature distinguished ophthalmopathy from stable hyperthyroidism, reaching around 88% sensitivity and around 81% specificity in cross-validation and 80%/75% in testing.

Many counts were recorded for this clonotype. This receptor's antigen is unknown. No much larger clone exists at a distance of one base, and base qualities are not known. The TCR beta CDR3 regions were amplified from the RNA transcripts. A first-round RT-PCR of the TCR CDR3 used the HTBI primer set with the Qiagen OneStep RT-PCR kit. A second multiplex PCR round built the libraries, followed by size selection and purification. Libraries were sequenced paired-end with 100 bp reads on an Illumina HiSeq2000. From the authors' description of their analysis: SOAPnuke was used to process the raw data, removing reads that contained adapters or uncalled bases, had a mean Phred below 15, or lacked an exact match to the constant primer or identifier. COPE v1.2.5 was used to merge high-quality paired reads, and clonotypes were defined as unique nucleotide sequences. MiTCR v1.1 was used to align the clonotypes against IMGT TRBV, TRBD and TRBJ reference segments. Analysis was restricted to V-J combinations with a frequency above 0.0001, which covered roughly 99% of repertoires. The TCS score was defined as the ratio of F50 (clonal expansion) to E x V (chaos), calculated using BLOSUM62-based TCRdist between CDR3 peptides within each V-J. Welch's t-statistics and random forest reduced roughly 530 V-J features to some 14, which were used in a naive Bayes classifier (R e1071). TCRdb reprocessing: public reads trimmed at Q25 with fastp, clones called with MiXCR, in-frame beta chains kept. Merged by CDR3 protein, the rows form single entries marked with the most common genes and DNA. The V and J calls come from TCRdb's annotation, not from the publication. The sample table lists 650,000 to 700,000 distinct CDR3 sequences, 15% to 20% of them with a count of one. The ten top clones hold 15% to 17% of the sample.

Stable Graves' hyperthyroidism was defined as the absence of progression to ophthalmopathy over 18 months of follow-up. Hyperthyroidism patients were aged 18 to 65 years and newly diagnosed, with disease duration of less than 2 months. Exclusion was applied to patients with uncontrolled infections, other autoimmune diseases, pregnancy or lactation. Diagnoses relied on clinical symptoms, serum thyroxine and TRAb, thyroid ultrasound and orbital computed tomography. PBMCs were separated from 10 ml of fresh peripheral blood using Ficoll-Paque density gradient centrifugation. Total RNA was extracted with Trizol reagent, and quality was checked on an Agilent 2100 Bioanalyzer. V is cut back by 7 bases and J by 1 base, with 12 bases in the junction unmatched. The CDR3 numbers 18 residues from cysteine through phenylalanine. The DNA shown is the 54-base CDR3, in frame from base 1. Based on the germline V gene, the CDR1 and CDR2 sequences are MDHEN and SYDVKM.

The sequence is built from TRBV28 and TRBJ2-4; the junction holds 11 bases that match TRBD1. This TCR was recovered from a man in his fifties with Graves' hyperthyroidism. The specimen sequenced was blood. The CDR3 reads as follows: CASKLGQGASTAKNIQYF. The sequenced DNA: TGTGCCAGCAAGTTAGGACAGGGGGCTTCTACGGCCAAAAACATTCAGTACTTC.